One sample yielded the 6 T cell receptor beta chains listed below, sequenced in a study of cytomegalovirus exposure and HLA in healthy donors. Method: immunoSEQ multiplex PCR; TCRdb's copy keeps in-frame clones and lacks some. The table shows 150,000 to 250,000 clones, with 80% to 85% occurring only once. Sequenced sample: PBMCs. These receptors were collected from a young woman in good health and CMV-seronegative.

The rearrangement uses TRBV7-9 and TRBJ1-5; possible D gene TRBD1, 5 bases. V gave up 3 bases and J gave up 3 bases, with 9 bases separating them. CDR1 and CDR2 (germline): SEHNR, FQNEAQ (reference sequence). The CDR3 consists of 14 residues. In nucleotides, the CDR3 is TGTGCCAGCAGCTTGGGGGGGGTCAATCAGCCCCAGCATTTT. Translated, it gives CASSLGGVNQPQHF. The whole variable domain, filled in from reference TRBV7-9 and TRBJ1-5, reads DTGVSQNPRHKITKRGQNVTFRCDPISEHNRLYWYRQTLGQGPEFLTYFQNEAQLEKSRLLSDRFSAERPKGSFSTLEIQRTEQGDSAMYLCASSLGGVNQPQHFGDGTRLSIL.

This clone was counted between two and nine times. V gene TRBV7-9 combines with J gene TRBJ2-2; D is unresolved. The CDR3 has 13 amino acids. In germline, CDR1 is SEHNR, CDR2 FQNEAQ (reference sequence). The V end was cut by 5 bases, the J end by 4 bases, with 8 bases between. CDR3 residues: CASSPTGTGELFF. DNA of the CDR3: TGTGCCAGCAGCCCCACGGGCACCGGGGAGCTGTTTTTT.

This chain joins TRBV30 and TRBJ2-3, with 7 bases that match TRBD1. CDR1 and CDR2 (germline): GTSNPN, SVGIG (reference sequence). This CDR3 spans 16 amino acids. The V gene end was trimmed by 2 bases and the J gene end by 5 bases; junction bases not matched to a gene: 13. CDR3 DNA sequence: TGTGCCTGGAGTCCCAATTTTTTACAGGGGAAAGATACGCAGTATTTT. This encodes CAWSPNFLQGKDTQYF.

This clone has a handful of counts. The J gene is TRBJ2-2, the V gene TRBV21-1; TRBD2 was called by the table and not checked on the DNA. TRBV21-1 is shown as a pseudogene. The CDR3 is 14 residues long. The DNA for the CDR3 is TGTGCCAGCAGCAAACTAGCGAACACCGGGGAGCTGTTTTTT. Protein sequence: CASSKLANTGELFF.

V gene TRBV6-6 combines with J gene TRBJ2-7; no firm D call. The CDR3 runs 15 residues. The V end lost 6 bases, the J end lost 0 bases, and 15 bases lay between the germline ends. Germline loops: CDR1 MNHNY, CDR2 SVGAGI (reference sequence). CDR3 residues: CASRPTPSSSYEQYF. The CDR3 region has the DNA TGTGCCAGCAGGCCGACTCCGAGTAGCTCCTACGAGCAGTACTTC.

This chain connects TRBV5-1 to TRBJ1-5; D is unclear. From germline, CDR1 is SGHRS and CDR2 YFSETQ. The CDR3 is 13 residues long. Trimming removed 0 bases at V and 5 bases at J, with 6 bases between. CDR3 sequence (DNA): TGCGCCAGCAGCTTGGTGTCAGATCAGCCCCAGCATTTT. Its translation is CASSLVSDQPQHF. The entire variable domain, with the rest obtained from reference TRBV5-1 and TRBJ1-5, is as follows: KAGVTQTPRYLIKTRGQQVTLSCSPISGHRSVSWYQQTPGQGLQFLFEYFSETQRNKGNFPGRFSGRQFSNSRSEMNVSTLELGDSALYLCASSLVSDQPQHFGDGTRLSIL.